Listed below are T cell receptor beta chains from one sample, sequenced in a study of graft-versus-host responses after intestinal transplantation. No cognate antigen is known for these TCRs. This table comes from immunoSEQ multiplex PCR, and its TCRdb copy is limited to in-frame clones, with some not included. The sample consists of roughly 120,000 clones, over 80% of them appearing once. The sequencing used unstimulated CD4+ T cells sorted from spleen or lymph node cells, collected before intestinal transplant. These receptor sequences come from a human donor who received an intestinal transplant. Each CDR3 is given with its conserved first and last residue. The D gene is left open where the match is weak. Size tells how often a clone was seen (once, few, many) or the class of an expanded clone, and some rows leave it out.

j_gene,d_gene,abundance,v_gene,len,CDR3aa,CDR3nt
TRBJ2-1,TRBD2,-,TRBV19,15,CASSSRTSGSRKQFF,TGTGCCAGTAGTTCACGGACTAGCGGGAGTCGGAAGCAGTTCTTC
TRBJ2-4,-,-,TRBV29-1,17,CSVIGIQGNAGKNIQYF,TGCAGCGTCATCGGGATCCAGGGAAACGCGGGCAAAAACATTCAGTACTTC
TRBJ2-1,-,-,TRBV5-1,14,CASSSTTGFEEQFF,TGCGCCAGCAGCTCCACTACAGGGTTTGAGGAGCAGTTCTTC
TRBJ2-3,-,-,TRBV7-9,12,CASSLTPDTQYF,TGTGCCAGCAGCTTAACCCCAGATACGCAGTATTTT
TRBJ1-3,-,-,TRBV5-5,16,CASSLLVSNWGNTIYF,TGTGCCAGCAGCTTGTTAGTCAGTAACTGGGGAAACACCATATATTTT
TRBJ2-1,-,-,TRBV2,11,CASIAGGEQFF,TGTGCCAGCATCGCTGGGGGTGAGCAGTTCTTC
TRBJ1-2,TRBD1,-,TRBV27,15,CASSLHQGGGYGYTF,TGTGCCAGCAGTTTGCACCAGGGGGGCGGCTATGGCTACACCTTC
TRBJ2-1,TRBD2,-,TRBV6-4,16,CASSGTSVPPVDEQFF,TGTGCCAGCAGCGGGACTAGCGTCCCGCCGGTGGATGAGCAGTTCTTC
TRBJ2-7,TRBD2,-,TRBV18,17,CASSPPGLAGGSYEQYF,TGTGCCAGCTCACCGCCGGGACTAGCGGGCGGCTCCTACGAGCAGTACTTC
TRBJ2-3,TRBD2,-,TRBV29-1,20,CSVGGLAGGMGMLSTDTQYF,TGCAGCGTCGGTGGACTAGCGGGAGGGATGGGGATGTTGAGTACAGATACGCAGTATTTT
TRBJ2-2,TRBD2,once,TRBV5-1,16,CASSFGEGPNTGELFF,TGCGCCAGCAGCTTTGGGGAGGGCCCGAACACCGGGGAGCTGTTTTTT
TRBJ2-1,TRBD2,-,TRBV6-6,15,CASSYSGLGVDEQFF,TGTGCCAGCAGTTACTCGGGACTAGGGGTGGATGAGCAGTTCTTC
TRBJ2-7,TRBD1,-,TRBV28,17,CASSFPNRDRGHNEQHF,TGTGCCAGCAGTTTCCCCAACCGGGACAGGGGGCACAACGAGCAGCACTTC
TRBJ2-7,-,-,TRBV5-1,14,CASSFGSVGHEQYF,TGCGCCAGCAGCTTCGGTAGCGTGGGCCACGAGCAGTACTTC
TRBJ1-1,TRBD1,-,TRBV9,17,CASSVSPTDRVDTEAFF,TGTGCCAGCAGCGTATCTCCGACGGACAGGGTGGACACTGAAGCTTTCTTT
TRBJ1-4,-,once,TRBV7-9,15,CASSLAGTSNEKLFF,TGTGCCAGCAGCCTCGCTGGCACCTCTAATGAAAAACTGTTTTTT
TRBJ2-7,-,few,TRBV5-1,15,CASSLSADSPYEQYF,TGCGCCAGCAGCTTGTCCGCAGACTCCCCCTACGAGCAGTACTTC
TRBJ1-5,TRBD1,-,TRBV28,16,CASSLRDSYSNQPQHF,TGTGCCAGCAGTCTCCGGGACAGCTATAGCAATCAGCCCCAGCATTTT
TRBJ2-2,TRBD1,-,TRBV30,16,CAWSHARGRNTGELFF,TGTGCCTGGAGCCACGCCAGGGGGAGGAACACCGGGGAGCTGTTTTTT
TRBJ1-1,TRBD1,-,TRBV7-8,13,CASSNRGRTEAFF,TGTGCCAGCAGTAACAGGGGGCGCACTGAAGCTTTCTTT
TRBJ2-7,TRBD2,-,TRBV6-6,15,CASLSSRGGDYEQYF,TGTGCCAGTCTGAGTTCGCGCGGGGGAGATTACGAGCAGTACTTC
TRBJ1-4,TRBD1,-,TRBV7-6,17,CASSLGDSPAYGEKLFF,TGTGCCAGCAGCCTAGGGGACAGCCCTGCGTATGGGGAAAAACTGTTTTTT